Listed below are T cell receptor beta chains from one sample, sequenced in a study of CD4 T cells in relation to SARS-CoV-2 and coronaviruses. TCRdb's table, derived via immunoSEQ multiplex PCR, lists solely in-frame clones and lacks some. The table shows some 69,000 clones, with about 94% occurring only once. Sequencing was carried out using naive CD4+ T cells from PBMCs. The source of these receptors is a human donor in good health. Both conserved end residues are part of each CDR3. A D gene is named only where the DNA matches it firmly. For some rows the clone size is stated as once, few or many, or as a class when expanded; others skip it.

J | size | V | D | DNA | CDR3
TRBJ2-7 | - | TRBV2 | TRBD1 | TGTGCCAGCAGGGACAGACAGGGCTACGAGCAGTACTTC | CASRDRQGYEQYF
TRBJ1-1 | - | TRBV6-5 | - | TGTGCCAGCAGTCGCCTTGAGAACACTGAAGCTTTCTTT | CASSRLENTEAFF
TRBJ1-6 | - | TRBV11-2 | TRBD1 | TGTGCCAGCAGCTCAGGCAGGGGGCGAGTTGTCTCACCCCTCCACTTT | CASSSGRGRVVSPLHF
TRBJ2-1 | - | TRBV30 | TRBD2 | TGTGCCCAAAGCGGACGGGGATGGGGGGGCTACAATGAGCAGTTCTTC | CAQSGRGWGGYNEQFF
TRBJ1-5 | - | TRBV3-1/TRBV3-2 | TRBD1 | TGTGCCAGCAGCCTCACCACAGGGGGTAGTCAGCCCCAGCATTTT | CASSLTTGGSQPQHF
TRBJ2-1 | - | TRBV24-1 | - | TGTGCCACCAGTCAGGACAATGAGCAGTTCTTC | CATSQDNEQFF
TRBJ1-2 | - | TRBV9 | TRBD1 | TGTGCCAGCAGCGGGCCGGGACAGGGGTTTCATGGCTACACCTTC | CASSGPGQGFHGYTF
TRBJ1-4 | - | TRBV2 | TRBD1 | TGTGCCAGCAGATGGGACAGGGAGAATGAAAAACTGTTTTTT | CASRWDRENEKLFF
TRBJ2-7 | - | TRBV6-5 | TRBD1 | TGTGCCAGCAGTTACTCGACAGGGATCTACGAGCAGTACTTC | CASSYSTGIYEQYF
TRBJ2-7 | once | TRBV3-1/TRBV3-2 | TRBD2 | TGTGCCAGCAGACCTAGCGGGAGGGAATACGAGCAGTACTTC | CASRPSGREYEQYF
TRBJ2-2 | - | TRBV7-9 | - | TGTGCCAGCACCGGCATGGGGGGTAACACCGGGGAGCTGTTTTTT | CASTGMGGNTGELFF
TRBJ2-3 | - | TRBV28 | - | TGTGCCAGCAGTCCGCGTAGAGATACGCAGTATTTT | CASSPRRDTQYF
TRBJ1-6 | - | TRBV3-1/TRBV3-2 | - | TGTGCCAGCAGCTCTCTTGAAAATTCACCCCTCCACTTT | CASSSLENSPLHF
TRBJ1-2 | - | TRBV6-5 | TRBD1 | TGTGCCAGCAGTCGGGACAGGGCGGATGGCTACACCTTC | CASSRDRADGYTF
TRBJ2-1 | - | TRBV24-1 | - | TGTGCCACCAGTGACCGACGGGAGAACGGGCAGTTCTTC | CATSDRRENGQFF
TRBJ1-1 | - | TRBV30 | - | TGTGCCTGGGGTATGAACACTGAAGCTTTCTTT | CAWGMNTEAFF
TRBJ1-4 | - | TRBV3-1/TRBV3-2 | - | TGTGCCAGCAGCCGCACCAGGCCTAATGAAAAACTGTTTTTT | CASSRTRPNEKLFF
TRBJ1-5 | - | TRBV28 | - | TGTGCCAGCAGCCCCTATCGCTCCCGGGGGGTTCGCAGCAATCAGCCCCAGCATTTT | CASSPYRSRGVRSNQPQHF
TRBJ2-5 | - | TRBV24-1 | TRBD2 | TGTGCCACCAGTGATGGTAGCGGGAACCAAGAGACCCAGTACTTC | CATSDGSGNQETQYF
TRBJ2-1 | - | TRBV19 | TRBD2 | TGTGCCAGTAGTAACCCGGGACTAGTTACTGAGCAGTTCTTC | CASSNPGLVTEQFF
TRBJ2-7 | - | TRBV2 | - | TGTGCCAGCAAGGGTTTTGCGGGCTCCGAGCAGTACTTC | CASKGFAGSEQYF
TRBJ2-7 | - | TRBV18 | TRBD1 | TGTGCCAGCTCACCAGGACAGGGGAGCTCCTACGAGCAGTACTTC | CASSPGQGSSYEQYF
TRBJ2-7 | once | TRBV28 | TRBD1 | TGTGCCAGCAGTTTACACGGACAGGGGGCGCAAGGGTTTAATCAGTACTTC | CASSLHGQGAQGFNQYF
TRBJ2-1 | - | TRBV18 | - | TGTGCCAGCTCACCACCGGCGGGACAGATCAATGAGCAGTTCTTC | CASSPPAGQINEQFF
TRBJ2-5 | - | TRBV5-1 | - | TGCGCCAGCAGGGGGGTAGCGGCAGGGTCGACCCAGTACTTC | CASRGVAAGSTQYF
TRBJ1-4 | - | TRBV10-3 | - | TGTGCCATCAGTGAGAATGAGGGTGAAAAACTGTTTTTT | CAISENEGEKLFF
TRBJ2-1 | - | TRBV27 | TRBD2 | TGTGCCAGCAGTTTCTACCCTAGCGGGCCCAACCGAAATGAGCAGTTCTTC | CASSFYPSGPNRNEQFF
TRBJ2-7 | - | TRBV6-5 | TRBD2 | TGTGCCAGCAGTTACACTAGCGGGGGTCCGTACGAGCAGTACTTC | CASSYTSGGPYEQYF
TRBJ2-7 | - | TRBV28 | TRBD2 | TGTGCCCTAGGGACTAGCGGCTCCTACGAGCAGTACTTC | CALGTSGSYEQYF
TRBJ1-2 | once | TRBV2 | - | TGTGCCAGCAGTGAAGCGTGGAGCTACACCTTC | CASSEAWSYTF
TRBJ2-3 | - | TRBV4-1 | TRBD1 | TGCGCCAGCAGCCAACCGACAGGGCCAACAAGAGATACGCAGTATTTT | CASSQPTGPTRDTQYF